The 12 T cell receptor beta chains reported below all come from one sample, sequenced in a study of blood T cell repertoires in COVID-19. Data came from immunoSEQ multiplex PCR; TCRdb stores just in-frame clones and leaves some out. The sample lists under 150,000 clones; around four fifths were seen once. The source material was PBMCs or T cells enriched from blood (not recorded which). These receptors were collected from a man aged 25 to 40 who had recovered from COVID-19.

The rearrangement links TRBV5-4 to TRBJ2-5; the match to TRBD2 covers 8 bases. The V gene's germline CDR1 is SGHNT and CDR2 YYREEE (reference sequence). The CDR3 consists of 15 residues. The V and J ends lost 4 bases and 1 base, in that order; junction bases with no gene match: 6. CDR3 DNA: TGTGCCAGCAGCCGAGCGGGAGCCCTCCAAGAGACCCAGTACTTC. This encodes CASSRAGALQETQYF.

Written as DNA, the CDR3 is TGTGCCAGCAGCCAAGATCTACAGCCCGCAGCCAAAAACATTCAGTACTTC. Residues: CASSQDLQPAAKNIQYF. This chain connects TRBV3-1 (or the pseudogene TRBV3-2) to TRBJ2-4, with D unclear. The V gene's germline CDR1 is LGHDT and CDR2 YNNKEL (reference sequence). CDR3 length: 17 residues. V was clipped by 0 bases and J by 0 bases, with 12 bases between them.

The rearrangement joins TRBV18 to TRBJ1-1, with D possibly being TRBD1 (6 bases). V lost 2 bases and J lost 1, with 8 bases in between. Germline loops: CDR1 KGHSH, CDR2 LQKENI. The CDR3 is made up of 14 amino acids. The CDR3 sequence: CASSPEQGNTEAFF. The DNA of the CDR3 is TGTGCCAGCTCACCAGAACAGGGGAACACTGAAGCTTTCTTT.

The chain links TRBV19 to TRBJ1-4; 8 nucleotides line up with TRBD1. The CDR3 runs to 15 residues. Trimming took 1 base from V and 7 from J; bases not matched to a gene: 5. The germline gives CDR1 LNHDA, CDR2 SQIVND (reference sequence). The CDR3 bases are TGTGCCAGTAGTATAGTGCCTGGGACAGGTGAAAAACTGTTTTTT. Protein: CASSIVPGTGEKLFF.

The chain combines TRBV29-1 with TRBJ2-1; no clear D. The CDR3 has 14 residues. Trimming took 4 bases from V and 0 from J, leaving 10 bases between them. In germline, CDR1 is SQVTM, CDR2 ANQGSEA. The CDR3 coding sequence is TGCAGCGTTGGATCTAGAGGCTCCTACAATGAGCAGTTCTTC. It translates to CSVGSRGSYNEQFF.

The table lists this clone with a few counts. The chain is built from TRBV7-2 and TRBJ2-1; tentative D call: TRBD2 (5 bases). In germline, CDR1 is SGHTA, CDR2 FQGNSA. Trimming removed 4 bases from V and 7 bases from J, with 20 bases in between. CDR3 length equals 16 residues. This CDR3 is CASSSGSPRGRNEQFF. The CDR3, as DNA: TGTGCCAGCAGCTCCGGCAGCCCAAGAGGGAGAAATGAGCAGTTCTTC. The full variable domain, completed using reference TRBV7-2 and TRBJ2-1, is GAGVSQSPSNKVTEKGKDVELRCDPISGHTALYWYRQSLGQGLEFLIYFQGNSAPDKSGLPSDRFSAERTGGSVSTLTIQRTQQEDSAVYLCASSSGSPRGRNEQFFGPGTRLTVL.

V and J are TRBV11-3 and TRBJ2-5; tentative D call: TRBD1 (6 bases). Trimming pared 5 bases from V and 2 bases from J, leaving 12 bases between. CDR3 size: 14 residues. Per germline, CDR1 SGHNT and CDR2 YENEEA. CDR3 DNA: TGTGCCAGCAGCCGCCAGGGGTATCAAGAGACCCAGTACTTC. As protein: CASSRQGYQETQYF.

This clone appeared a single time. The chain links TRBV29-1 to TRBJ2-3, with 8 bases lining up with TRBD2. Germline CDR1 is SQVTM and CDR2 is ANQGSEA. The V segment lost 4 bases and the J segment 5 bases; nucleotides outside the gene matches: 2. CDR3 length: 12 amino acids. CDR3 in DNA: TGCAGCGTTGTGCTAGCGGGAGATACGCAGTATTTT. Protein product: CSVVLAGDTQYF.

This clone was seen only once. V and J are TRBV7-3 and TRBJ2-5; D possibly corresponds to TRBD2 (5 bases). Trimming pared 5 bases from V and 5 bases from J, leaving 18 bases between. The CDR3 consists of 15 residues. Germline CDR1 SGHTA, CDR2 FQGTGA. This CDR3 is CASSPSRDSWETQYF. DNA of the CDR3: TGTGCCAGCAGCCCCTCCCGGGATAGCTGGGAGACCCAGTACTTC.

This clone is a singleton in its sample. The rearrangement joins TRBV20-1 to TRBJ1-1, with a weak D call TRBD1 (5 bases). The germline V and J ends were trimmed by 3 bases and 10 bases, with 12 bases remaining between them. Germline V gene lookup returns CDR1 DFQATT and CDR2 SNEGSKA (reference sequence). This CDR3 comprises 11 residues. The CDR3 reads CSARVWRGAFF. The CDR3 region has the DNA TGCAGTGCTAGGGTCTGGAGGGGAGCTTTCTTT.

CDR3: CASGQGSAQPQHF. The CDR3 DNA reads as TGTGCCAGCGGACAGGGGTCGGCTCAGCCCCAGCATTTT. V is TRBV25-1 and J is TRBJ1-5; 9 bases fit TRBD1. V dropped 8 bases and J dropped 6; count of bases not matched to a gene: 5. This CDR3 spans 13 amino acids. Germline assignment: CDR1 MGHDK and CDR2 SYGVNS. Looking up the rest from reference TRBV25-1 and TRBJ1-5 gives the full variable domain: EADIYQTPRYLVIGTGKKITLECSQTMGHDKMYWYQQDPGMELHLIHYSYGVNSTEKGDLSSESTVSRIRTEHFPLTLESARPSHTSQYLCASGQGSAQPQHFGDGTRLSIL.

V usage is TRBV12-5 and J usage is TRBJ1-5; D gene unclear. Trimming took off 3 bases at V and 7 bases at J, with 4 bases between the two ends. This CDR3 has 11 amino acids. Germline CDR1 and CDR2: LGHNT and FRNRAP. The CDR3 is CASGLSQPQHF. The CDR3 DNA follows: TGTGCTAGTGGTTTAAGCCAGCCCCAGCATTTT.